This entry lists 30 T cell receptor beta chains sequenced from one sample in a study of shared clonotypes between healthy human individuals. Sequenced by immunoSEQ multiplex PCR; TCRdb stores in-frame clones only, minus some. The table records 1,500,000 or so clones, more than 95% of them present only once. The specimen sequenced was naive CD4+ T cells sorted from blood. Subset indicated: CD45RA+ positively selected. The receptors were sampled from a man between 25 and 39 years old in good health.

The chain employs TRBV6-6 and TRBJ2-7; 9 bases line up with TRBD1. The V and J ends lost 7 bases and 6 bases, in that order; junction bases with no gene match: 13. CDR1 is MNHNY, CDR2 SVGAGI, per germline (reference sequence). The CDR3 spans 15 residues. DNA for the CDR3: TGTGCCAGCACTACGAGTCGGGACAGGGAACGCGAGCAGTACTTC. It codes for CASTTSRDREREQYF.

The chain employs TRBV11-3 and TRBJ2-5; the D gene is possibly TRBD2 (5 bases). Germline V gene sequence: CDR1 SGHNT, CDR2 YENEEA. This CDR3 is 13 amino acids long. V lost 3 bases and J 2 bases, leaving 7 bases between the germline ends. The CDR3 sequence: CASSFSGQETQYF. The CDR3 bases are TGTGCCAGCAGCTTCAGCGGTCAAGAGACCCAGTACTTC. Looking up the rest from reference TRBV11-3 and TRBJ2-5 gives the full variable domain: EAGVVQSPRYKIIEKKQPVAFWCNPISGHNTLYWYLQNLGQGPELLIRYENEEAVDDSQLPKDRFSAERLKGVDSTLKIQPAELGDSAVYLCASSFSGQETQYFGPGTRLLVL.

This chain joins TRBV29-1 and TRBJ2-1; 11 bases map to TRBD2. The CDR3 is 12 amino acids. J lost 4 bases, V lost 7 bases, and 0 bases had no gene match. Germline V gene lookup returns CDR1 SQVTM and CDR2 ANQGSEA. DNA of the CDR3: TGCAGCGGGACTAGCGGGTACAATGAGCAGTTCTTC. Its translation: CSGTSGYNEQFF.

The V and J genes are TRBV28 and TRBJ2-7; TRBD2 matches 12 bases. CDR1 and CDR2 (germline): MDHEN, SYDVKM. Trimming removed 6 bases from V and 2 bases from J; junction bases left unmatched: 2. The CDR3 totals 14 residues. CDR3 residues: CASRPSGRAYEQYF. The CDR3 region has the DNA TGTGCCAGCAGGCCTAGCGGGAGGGCCTACGAGCAGTACTTC.

CDR3 DNA sequence: TGTGCCTGGAGTGTATCTTACAATACGCAGTATTTT. Its protein product is CAWSVSYNTQYF. The chain combines TRBV30 with TRBJ2-3, with unresolved D. The CDR3 sequence is 12 residues long. CDR1 is GTSNPN, CDR2 SVGIG, per germline (reference sequence). V lost 0 bases to trimming and J lost 7 bases, with 8 bases between them. Drawing the rest from reference TRBV30 and TRBJ2-3, the complete variable domain is SQTIHQWPATLVQPVGSPLSLECTVEGTSNPNLYWYRQAAGRGLQLLFYSVGIGQISSEVPQNLSASRPQDRQFILSSKKLLLSDSGFYLCAWSVSYNTQYFGPGTRLTVL.

This rearrangement joins TRBV7-2 to TRBJ2-3, with 8 bases that match TRBD2. The CDR3 has 14 residues. Trimming took 3 bases from V and 4 from J; bases not matched to a gene: 3. Germline V gene lookup returns CDR1 SGHTA and CDR2 FQGNSA. Here the CDR3 DNA reads TGTGCCAGCAGCTTTGGACTAGCCCCAGATACGCAGTATTTT. Protein: CASSFGLAPDTQYF.

The rearrangement joins TRBV28 to TRBJ2-1; possible D gene TRBD2, 5 bases. The CDR3 spans 16 residues. V was trimmed by 4 bases and J by 4 bases, leaving 17 bases between them. Germline lookup yields CDR1 MDHEN and CDR2 SYDVKM. The CDR3 protein is CASSSPGGLGYNEQFF. The CDR3 bases are TGTGCCAGCAGTTCCCCAGGCGGGCTAGGTTACAATGAGCAGTTCTTC.

The gene calls are TRBV18 and TRBJ1-1; D gene uncertain. Germline CDR1 and CDR2: KGHSH and LQKENI. The CDR3 loop spans 14 amino acids. V was trimmed by 3 bases and J by 4 bases, leaving 12 bases between them. CDR3 amino acids: CASSPTLGSTEAFF. CDR3 DNA sequence: TGTGCCAGCTCACCTACTCTCGGGAGCACTGAAGCTTTCTTT. Looking up the rest from reference TRBV18 and TRBJ1-1 gives the full variable domain: NAGVMQNPRHLVRRRGQEARLRCSPMKGHSHVYWYRQLPEEGLKFMVYLQKENIIDESGMPKERFSAEFPKEGPSILRIQQVVRGDSAAYFCASSPTLGSTEAFFGQGTRLTVV.

The V and J genes are TRBV25-1 and TRBJ1-2; maybe TRBD1 (5 bases). CDR3 length: 14 residues. Trimming cost V 5 bases and J 8 bases, with 18 bases left between them. Per the germline V gene, CDR1 is MGHDK and CDR2 is SYGVNS. The CDR3 reads CASSPTDSGVGYTF. The DNA for the CDR3 is TGTGCCAGCAGTCCTACCGACTCGGGGGTCGGCTACACCTTC.

The V and J genes are TRBV5-1 and TRBJ2-1; D uncertain. Trimming stripped 2 bases from V and 5 bases from J, with 14 bases between. Germline CDR1 is SGHRS and CDR2 is YFSETQ. The CDR3 length is 15 residues. The CDR3 DNA is TGCGCCAGCAGCTTAGAGAGCCGAAGAAACAATGAGCAGTTCTTC. It encodes CASSLESRRNNEQFF.

This chain links TRBV30 with TRBJ2-2; the D gene is possibly TRBD1 (5 bases). CDR1 GTSNPN and CDR2 SVGIG come from the germline V gene (reference sequence). This CDR3 has 12 residues. V gave up 8 bases and J gave up 4 bases, with 11 bases separating them. CDR3 amino acids: CAGRDSTGELFF. CDR3 nucleotides: TGTGCCGGACGAGACAGCACCGGGGAGCTGTTTTTT.

J is TRBJ2-7 and V is TRBV5-6, with 8 bases fitting TRBD1. Trimming cost V 3 bases and J 7 bases; bases outside gene matches: 9. The CDR3 extends over 14 amino acids. The germline V gene has CDR1 SGHDT and CDR2 YYEEEE. The CDR3: CASSSSRGLGEQYF. The CDR3 nucleotides read TGTGCCAGCAGCTCGAGCAGGGGGCTTGGGGAGCAGTACTTC.

The chain uses TRBV7-2 and TRBJ1-3; D perhaps matches TRBD1 (5 bases). The CDR3 is 15 residues long. The ends were cut back, 6 bases at V and 0 bases at J, with 12 bases in the middle. Germline V gene sequence: CDR1 SGHTA, CDR2 FQGNSA. CDR3 in DNA: TGTGCCAGCAGGCCTACGGGGGGCTCTGGAAACACCATATATTTT. This translates into CASRPTGGSGNTIYF.

About this clone: The same CDR3 is also encoded by other DNA sequences in this sample. The genes are TRBV5-1 and TRBJ1-1; no firm D call. The V and J ends lost 0 bases and 3 bases respectively, with 6 bases between them. CDR1 SGHRS and CDR2 YFSETQ come from the germline V gene. This CDR3 comprises 13 residues. CDR3 amino acids: CASSLASDTEAFF. CDR3 sequence (DNA): TGCGCCAGCAGCTTGGCATCAGACACTGAAGCTTTCTTT.

This clone has a handful of counts. This chain joins TRBV6-6 and TRBJ1-1, with D unclear. V was trimmed by 1 base and J by 4 bases, leaving 4 bases between them. This CDR3 has 12 residues. The V gene's germline CDR1 is MNHNY and CDR2 SVGAGI (reference sequence). The DNA for the CDR3 is TGTGCCAGCAGTTACTGGGGCACTGAAGCTTTCTTT. Protein product: CASSYWGTEAFF.

The genes are TRBV7-2 and TRBJ2-6; 9 nucleotides agree with TRBD1. Trimming removed 5 bases from V and 2 bases from J; junction bases left unmatched: 7. The CDR3 has 17 residues. CDR1 SGHTA and CDR2 FQGNSA come from the germline V gene. The CDR3 reads CASSKLGTGTGANVLTF. CDR3 coding DNA: TGTGCCAGCAGCAAACTAGGGACAGGGACTGGGGCCAACGTCCTGACTTTC.

CDR3 sequence reads: CAISQILGETQYF. In nucleotides, the CDR3 is TGTGCCATCAGTCAGATCCTAGGGGAGACCCAGTACTTC. The V call is TRBV10-3, the J call TRBJ2-5; D remains ambiguous. Germline lookup yields CDR1 ENHRY and CDR2 SYGVKD. Trimming left V 5 bases short and J 5 bases short, with 12 bases between. The CDR3 extends over 13 amino acids.

This clone was seen once. The chain combines TRBV6-1 with TRBJ2-1; D is unresolved. This CDR3 has 14 residues. V was trimmed by 3 bases and J by 6 bases, leaving 12 bases between them. Germline V gives CDR1 MNHNS, CDR2 SASEGT. The DNA for the CDR3 is TGTGCCAGCAGTGATCTTGGACGGACCAATGAGCAGTTCTTC. Its protein product is CASSDLGRTNEQFF.

V is TRBV5-8 and J is TRBJ2-1; 9 bases align to TRBD2. CDR3 length equals 13 residues. J gave up 15 bases and V 0 bases, and 7 bases lay outside the gene matches. Germline V lookup: CDR1 SGHTS, CDR2 YDEGEE. CDR3 sequence: CASSLGLAASRFF. The CDR3, as DNA: TGTGCCAGCAGCTTGGGACTAGCGGCCAGCCGGTTCTTC.

This chain uses TRBV27 with TRBJ2-7; a weak D match, TRBD2 (6 bases). The CDR3 runs to 16 residues. Germline V lookup: CDR1 MNHEY, CDR2 SMNVEV (reference sequence). V was trimmed by 10 bases and J by 2 bases, leaving 24 bases between them. The CDR3 loop reads CATLKPAGSGAYEQYF. The CDR3 bases are TGTGCCACCCTAAAGCCGGCGGGTAGCGGCGCCTACGAGCAGTACTTC.

The sample holds one count of this clone. CDR3 DNA: TGTGCCAGCAGTGAACGATTTGGACGGGTCCCCTACGAGCAGTACTTC. Encoded protein: CASSERFGRVPYEQYF. The J gene is TRBJ2-7, the V gene TRBV6-1; D unclear. The germline V gene has CDR1 MNHNS and CDR2 SASEGT. V was trimmed by 2 bases and J by 2 bases, leaving 16 bases between them. The CDR3 covers 16 residues.

The chain has TRBV5-5 and TRBJ2-7, with TRBD2 identical over 12 bases. The CDR3 has 14 amino acids. Germline CDR1 and CDR2: SGHKS and YYEKEE (reference sequence). V shed 5 bases and J 6 bases; nucleotides not matched to a gene: 6. CDR3 nucleotide sequence: TGTGCCAGCAGGCGACTAGCGGGAGCCTCCGAGCAGTACTTC. It specifies CASRRLAGASEQYF.

The chain is built from TRBV11-2 and TRBJ2-5; D is unresolved. This CDR3 has 13 residues. CDR1 SGHAT and CDR2 FQNNGV come from the germline V gene. V shed 1 base and J shed 1 base, with 4 bases lying between them. The CDR3 nucleotides are TGTGCCAGCAGCTTAGTTAGCCAAGAGACCCAGTACTTC. Protein: CASSLVSQETQYF.

The chain recombines TRBV6-1 with TRBJ2-1, with 9 bases identical to TRBD2. The V and J ends lost 4 bases and 5 bases, in that order; junction bases with no gene match: 9. Looked up from germline, CDR1 is MNHNS and CDR2 is SASEGT. The CDR3 has 16 amino acids. The CDR3: CASSVLVLAGNNEQFF. CDR3 DNA: TGTGCCAGCAGTGTCCTCGTGCTAGCGGGAAACAATGAGCAGTTCTTC.

This chain joins TRBV28 and TRBJ2-2, with D unresolved. V was clipped by 6 bases and J by 4 bases, with 15 bases between them. Germline V gene lookup returns CDR1 MDHEN and CDR2 SYDVKM. The length of the CDR3 is 15 residues. CDR3 loop: CASRFSKFGTGELFF. The CDR3, as DNA: TGTGCCAGCAGATTTTCTAAGTTCGGCACCGGGGAGCTGTTTTTT.

J is TRBJ1-1 and V is TRBV30, with D unclear. The germline gives CDR1 GTSNPN, CDR2 SVGIG (reference sequence). Trimming left V 3 bases short and J 7 bases short, with 6 bases between. The CDR3 has 10 residues. In nucleotides, the CDR3 is TGTGCCTGGAGCCGGGTTGAAGCTTTCTTT. The encoded protein is CAWSRVEAFF.

The V and J genes are TRBV15 and TRBJ1-3, with TRBD1 matching 7 bases. The CDR3 length is 16 residues. Per the germline V gene, CDR1 is LNHNV and CDR2 is YYDKDF (reference sequence). V dropped 5 bases and J dropped 4; count of bases not matched to a gene: 11. The CDR3 nucleotides are TGTGCCACCAGCCATCCGGGACAGCGAGGCGGAAACACCATATATTTT. It encodes CATSHPGQRGGNTIYF.

The CDR3 sequence: CASSSRIGIYEQYF. CDR3 sequence (DNA): TGTGCCAGCAGCTCCCGGATAGGGATCTACGAGCAGTACTTC. The chain couples TRBV7-2 to TRBJ2-7, with D unclear. This CDR3 is 14 amino acids long. The V gene lost 4 bases and the J gene lost 3 bases, with 13 bases spanning the gap. The germline CDR1 and CDR2 sequences are SGHTA and FQGNSA. The full variable domain, rest sourced from reference TRBV7-2 and TRBJ2-7, is GAGVSQSPSNKVTEKGKDVELRCDPISGHTALYWYRQSLGQGLEFLIYFQGNSAPDKSGLPSDRFSAERTGGSVSTLTIQRTQQEDSAVYLCASSSRIGIYEQYFGPGTRLTVT.

This chain uses TRBV15 with TRBJ2-7; no clear D gene. The CDR3 sequence is 12 residues long. The germline V gene encodes CDR1 LNHNV and CDR2 YYDKDF (reference sequence). The V gene lost 5 bases and the J gene lost 5 bases, with 10 bases spanning the gap. CDR3 bases: TGTGCCACCAGCCTTACCCGTAACGAGCAGTACTTC. It yields the protein CATSLTRNEQYF.

The chain carries TRBV5-4 and TRBJ1-1; D gene uncertain. V was shortened by 4 bases and J by 0 bases, with 10 bases between the two germline ends. Germline V gene sequence: CDR1 SGHNT, CDR2 YYREEE (reference sequence). The CDR3 contains 14 residues. This CDR3 reads CASSLAGMNTEAFF. Here the CDR3 DNA reads TGTGCCAGCAGCCTAGCAGGTATGAACACTGAAGCTTTCTTT.